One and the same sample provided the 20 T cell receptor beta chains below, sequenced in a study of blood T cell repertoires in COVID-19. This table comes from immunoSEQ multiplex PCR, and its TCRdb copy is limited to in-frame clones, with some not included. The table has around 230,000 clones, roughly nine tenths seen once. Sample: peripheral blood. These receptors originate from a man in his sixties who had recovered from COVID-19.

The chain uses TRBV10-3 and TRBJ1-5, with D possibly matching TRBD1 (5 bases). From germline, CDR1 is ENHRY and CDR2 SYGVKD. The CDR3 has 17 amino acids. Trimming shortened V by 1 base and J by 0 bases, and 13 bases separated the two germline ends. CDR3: CAISELRGIGSNQPQHF. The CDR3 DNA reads TGTGCCATCAGTGAGTTGCGGGGGATCGGTAGCAATCAGCCCCAGCATTTT.

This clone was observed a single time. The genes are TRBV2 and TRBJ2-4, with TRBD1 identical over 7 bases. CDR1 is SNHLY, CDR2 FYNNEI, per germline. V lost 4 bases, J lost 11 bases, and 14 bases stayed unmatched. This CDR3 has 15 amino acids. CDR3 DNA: TGTGCCAGCAGTGTAACAGGGGCCCCTAGAAGTGTTCAGTACTTC. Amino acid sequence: CASSVTGAPRSVQYF. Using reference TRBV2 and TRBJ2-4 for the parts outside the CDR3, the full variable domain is EPEVTQTPSHQVTQMGQEVILRCVPISNHLYFYWYRQILGQKVEFLVSFYNNEISEKSEIFDDQFSVERPDGSNFTLKIRSTKLEDSAMYFCASSVTGAPRSVQYFGAGTRLSVL.

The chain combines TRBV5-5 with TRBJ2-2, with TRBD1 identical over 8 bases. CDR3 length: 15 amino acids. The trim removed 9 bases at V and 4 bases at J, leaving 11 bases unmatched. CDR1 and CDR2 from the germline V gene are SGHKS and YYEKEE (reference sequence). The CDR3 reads CATKHQDRATGELFF. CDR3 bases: TGTGCCACCAAACACCAGGACAGGGCCACCGGGGAGCTGTTTTTT.

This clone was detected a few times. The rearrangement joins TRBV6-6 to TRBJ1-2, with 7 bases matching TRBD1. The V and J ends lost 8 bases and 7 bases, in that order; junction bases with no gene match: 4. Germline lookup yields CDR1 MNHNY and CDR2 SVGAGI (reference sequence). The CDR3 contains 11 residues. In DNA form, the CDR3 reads TGTGCCAGCCGGGACAGTGTTGGCTACACCTTC. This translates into CASRDSVGYTF.

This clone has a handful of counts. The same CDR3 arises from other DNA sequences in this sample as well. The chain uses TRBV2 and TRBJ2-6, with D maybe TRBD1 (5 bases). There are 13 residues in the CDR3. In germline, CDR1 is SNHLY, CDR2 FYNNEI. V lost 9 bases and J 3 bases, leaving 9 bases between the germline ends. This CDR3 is CASSGFGANVLTF. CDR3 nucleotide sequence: TGTGCCAGTTCAGGGTTTGGGGCCAACGTCCTGACTTTC.

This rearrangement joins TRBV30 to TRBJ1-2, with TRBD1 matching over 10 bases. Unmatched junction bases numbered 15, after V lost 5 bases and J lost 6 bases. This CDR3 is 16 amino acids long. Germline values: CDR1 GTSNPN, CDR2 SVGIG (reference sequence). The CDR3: CAWGPSWGQGWNGYTF. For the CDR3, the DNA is TGTGCCTGGGGCCCGTCTTGGGGACAGGGGTGGAATGGCTACACCTTC.

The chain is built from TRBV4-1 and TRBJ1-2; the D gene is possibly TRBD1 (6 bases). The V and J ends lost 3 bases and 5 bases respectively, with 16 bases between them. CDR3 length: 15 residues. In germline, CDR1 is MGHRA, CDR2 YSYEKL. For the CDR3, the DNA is TGCGCCAGCAGCCACAGCGAAGGACAGAAATATGGCTACACCTTC. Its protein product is CASSHSEGQKYGYTF.

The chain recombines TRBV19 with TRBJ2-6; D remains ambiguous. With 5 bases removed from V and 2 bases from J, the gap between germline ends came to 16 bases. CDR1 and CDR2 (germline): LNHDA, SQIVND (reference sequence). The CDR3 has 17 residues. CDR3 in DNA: TGTGCCAGTAGTCCTCCCCCTACAGTTACTGGGGCCAACGTCCTGACTTTC. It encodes CASSPPPTVTGANVLTF.

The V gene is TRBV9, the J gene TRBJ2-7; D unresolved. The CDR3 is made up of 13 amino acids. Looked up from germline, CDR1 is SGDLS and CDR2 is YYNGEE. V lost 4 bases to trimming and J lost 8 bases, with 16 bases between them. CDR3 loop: CASSPPSVGKQYF. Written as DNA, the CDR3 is TGTGCCAGCAGCCCCCCCTCGGTGGGCAAGCAGTACTTC.

CDR3 loop: CASSSDRGADTQYF. In DNA, the CDR3 is TGTGCCAGCTCTTCGGACAGGGGGGCGGATACGCAGTATTTT. The chain is built from TRBV18 and TRBJ2-3, with 10 positions matching TRBD1. The germline gives CDR1 KGHSH, CDR2 LQKENI. This CDR3 has 14 residues. Losses at the gene ends were 6 bases for V and 6 bases for J; bases not matched to a gene: 6.

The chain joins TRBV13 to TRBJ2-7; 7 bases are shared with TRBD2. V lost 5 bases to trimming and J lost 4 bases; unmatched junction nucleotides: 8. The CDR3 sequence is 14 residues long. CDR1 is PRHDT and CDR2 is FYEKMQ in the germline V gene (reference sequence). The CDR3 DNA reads TGTGCCAGCAGCCATCGGGGGGTCCCTTACGAGCAGTACGTC. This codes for CASSHRGVPYEQYV.

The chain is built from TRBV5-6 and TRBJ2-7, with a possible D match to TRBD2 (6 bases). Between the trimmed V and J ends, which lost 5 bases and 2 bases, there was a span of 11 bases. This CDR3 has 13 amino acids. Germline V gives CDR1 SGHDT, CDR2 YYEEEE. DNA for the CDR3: TGTGCCAGCAGTCCTCGGGGGACCTACGAGCAGTACGTC. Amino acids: CASSPRGTYEQYV.

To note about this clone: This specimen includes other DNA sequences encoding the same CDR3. CDR3: CASSLGSQPQHF. Written as DNA, the CDR3 is TGTGCCAGCAGTTTAGGCAGTCAGCCCCAGCATTTT. V and J are TRBV12-3 or TRBV12-4 and TRBJ1-5; D gene uncertain. Trimming removed 1 base at V and 6 bases at J, with 4 bases between. The length of the CDR3 is 12 residues.

The CDR3, as DNA: TGTGCCAGCAGCAAAGGGGGCACAGGGGGCGGCTCATATAGCAATCAGCCCCAGCATTTT. This codes for CASSKGGTGGGSYSNQPQHF. This chain uses TRBV21-1 with TRBJ1-5; the D call of TRBD1 is as the table states it, not checked on the DNA. TRBV21-1 is recorded as a pseudogene. This CDR3 contains 20 residues.

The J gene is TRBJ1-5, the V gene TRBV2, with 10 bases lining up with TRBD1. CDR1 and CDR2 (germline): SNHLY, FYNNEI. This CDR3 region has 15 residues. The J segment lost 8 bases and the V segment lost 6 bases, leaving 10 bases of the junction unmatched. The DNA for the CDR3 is TGTGCCAGCAGACGGGACAGGGGACCTTGGGAGCCCCAGCATTTT. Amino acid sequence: CASRRDRGPWEPQHF. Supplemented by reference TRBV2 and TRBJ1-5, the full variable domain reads EPEVTQTPSHQVTQMGQEVILRCVPISNHLYFYWYRQILGQKVEFLVSFYNNEISEKSEIFDDQFSVERPDGSNFTLKIRSTKLEDSAMYFCASRRDRGPWEPQHFGDGTRLSIL.

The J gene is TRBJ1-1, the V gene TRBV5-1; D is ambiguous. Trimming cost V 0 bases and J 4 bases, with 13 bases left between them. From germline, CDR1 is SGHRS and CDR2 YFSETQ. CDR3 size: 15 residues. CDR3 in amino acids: CASSLVIGELTEAFF. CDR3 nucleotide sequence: TGCGCCAGCAGCTTGGTGATCGGGGAACTCACTGAAGCTTTCTTT.

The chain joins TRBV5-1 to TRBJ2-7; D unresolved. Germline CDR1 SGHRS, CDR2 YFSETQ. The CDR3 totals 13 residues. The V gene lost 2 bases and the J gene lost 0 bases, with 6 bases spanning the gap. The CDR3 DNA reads TGCGCCAGCAGCTTCGGGTTCTCCTACGAGCAGTACTTC. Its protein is CASSFGFSYEQYF.

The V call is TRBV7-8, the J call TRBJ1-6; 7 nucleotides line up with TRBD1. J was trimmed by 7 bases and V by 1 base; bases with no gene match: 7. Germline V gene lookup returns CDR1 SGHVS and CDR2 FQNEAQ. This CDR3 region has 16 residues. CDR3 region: CASSLVGGTANSPLHF. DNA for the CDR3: TGTGCCAGCAGCTTAGTAGGTGGGACAGCGAATTCACCCCTCCACTTT.

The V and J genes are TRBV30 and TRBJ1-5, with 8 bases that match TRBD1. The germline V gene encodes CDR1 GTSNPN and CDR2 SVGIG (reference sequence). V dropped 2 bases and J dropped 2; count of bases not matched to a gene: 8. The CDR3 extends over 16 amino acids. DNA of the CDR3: TGTGCCTGGAGTAAGTTTACGGACAGGGGCAATCAGCCCCAGCATTTT. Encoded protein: CAWSKFTDRGNQPQHF.

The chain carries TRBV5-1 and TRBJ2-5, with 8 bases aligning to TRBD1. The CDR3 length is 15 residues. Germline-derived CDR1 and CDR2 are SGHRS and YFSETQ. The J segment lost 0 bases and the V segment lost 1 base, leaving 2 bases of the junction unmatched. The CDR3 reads CASSLWGQDQETQYF. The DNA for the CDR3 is TGCGCCAGCAGCTTGTGGGGACAGGACCAAGAGACCCAGTACTTC.